Below, 24 T cell receptor beta chains from the same sample are listed, as sequenced in a study of T cells in tuberculosis. Profiling relied on immunoSEQ multiplex PCR, and the TCRdb table lists in-frame clones only, not all of them. This sample has tens of thousands of clones, with about 95% found just once. Indicated time point: new active TB diagnosis, blood taken before or within 7 days of starting treatment. The sample in question was PBMCs, obtained at tuberculosis diagnosis. All receptors come from an adult with tuberculosis.

The rearrangement joins TRBV27 to TRBJ2-1, with unresolved D. V was pared by 0 bases and J by 7 bases, with 7 bases between. The CDR3 consists of 13 residues. Germline V gene sequence: CDR1 MNHEY, CDR2 SMNVEV (reference sequence). The CDR3, as DNA: TGTGCCAGCAGTTTATCTAGTAAGAATGAGCAGTTCTTC. Translated, it gives CASSLSSKNEQFF.

The chain carries TRBV9 and TRBJ2-1; TRBD2 agrees at 8 bases. Per the germline V gene, CDR1 is SGDLS and CDR2 is YYNGEE. V shed 2 bases and J 4 bases; nucleotides not matched to a gene: 5. The CDR3 spans 15 residues. CDR3 region: CASSVAGGQYNEQFF. The DNA of the CDR3 is TGTGCCAGCAGCGTTGCGGGAGGACAGTACAATGAGCAGTTCTTC.

CDR3 coding DNA: TGTGCCAGCAGCCTCGGCGGTTTGACTGAAGCTTTCTTT. This codes for CASSLGGLTEAFF. The J gene is TRBJ1-1, the V gene TRBV27; the D is unclear. The V end was cut by 6 bases, the J end by 5 bases, with 13 bases between. Germline-derived CDR1 and CDR2 are MNHEY and SMNVEV (reference sequence). This CDR3 spans 13 amino acids.

This clone was recorded only once. The chain couples TRBV4-1 to TRBJ1-6; 7 bases match TRBD1. After removal of 0 bases from V and 8 bases from J, the junction contained 10 bases not matched to a gene. Germline CDR1 is MGHRA and CDR2 is YSYEKL. The CDR3 runs to 17 residues. The CDR3 protein is CASSQERSGRGYSPLHF. CDR3 coding DNA: TGCGCCAGCAGCCAAGAGAGGTCCGGCAGGGGGTATTCACCCCTCCACTTT.

This clone was seen a single time. The rearrangement links TRBV4-2 to TRBJ2-1; 11 positions agree with TRBD2. The CDR3 runs to 16 residues. Germline CDR1 is LGHNA and CDR2 is YNFKEQ. The ends lost 4 bases at V and 4 bases at J; junction bases unmatched: 6. CDR3 region: CASSPFGTSGYNEQFF. CDR3 coding DNA: TGTGCCAGCAGCCCCTTTGGGACTAGCGGTTACAATGAGCAGTTCTTC.

The chain is built from TRBV7-3 and TRBJ1-3, with D maybe TRBD1 (6 bases). The CDR3 is 15 amino acids. Germline CDR1 SGHTA, CDR2 FQGTGA. The V and J ends lost 9 bases and 8 bases respectively, with 23 bases between them. The CDR3 DNA reads as TGTGCCAGGGGTAGTACAGGGATCGCCGGTGACACCATATATTTT. This codes for CARGSTGIAGDTIYF.

The J gene is TRBJ2-1, the V gene TRBV7-2; no clear D gene. Germline CDR1 reads SGHTA; CDR2 reads FQGNSA. CDR3 length equals 14 residues. V gave up 3 bases and J gave up 1 base, with 7 bases separating them. The CDR3 loop reads CASSFPPSYNEQFF. The DNA for the CDR3 is TGTGCCAGCAGCTTCCCTCCTTCCTACAATGAGCAGTTCTTC.

The chain combines TRBV2 with TRBJ1-5, with TRBD1 matching over 7 bases. V dropped 4 bases and J dropped 4; count of bases not matched to a gene: 10. CDR1 is SNHLY and CDR2 is FYNNEI in the germline V gene. The length of the CDR3 is 16 residues. This CDR3 reads CASSAPRDSQNQPQHF. CDR3 in DNA: TGTGCCAGCAGTGCCCCTAGGGACAGCCAAAATCAGCCCCAGCATTTT.

This clone appeared a single time. The chain joins TRBV10-1 to TRBJ2-5; tentative D call: TRBD2 (6 bases). This CDR3 is 18 amino acids long. With 5 bases removed from V and 7 bases from J, the gap between germline ends came to 29 bases. The germline gives CDR1 WNHNN, CDR2 SYGVQD (reference sequence). CDR3 coding DNA: TGCGCCAGCAGTAGAATGACCCTACTGACTAGGAGGGCGGCGACCCAGTACTTC. Its translation: CASSRMTLLTRRAATQYF.

The V gene is TRBV28, the J gene TRBJ2-5, with D possibly matching TRBD1 (6 bases). The V end was cut by 6 bases, the J end by 5 bases, with 13 bases between. CDR1 is MDHEN and CDR2 is SYDVKM in the germline V gene. This CDR3 comprises 13 residues. CDR3 sequence: CASRAQGSETQYF. The CDR3 nucleotides read TGTGCCAGCAGAGCACAGGGTTCGGAGACCCAGTACTTC.

This clone was seen just once. This sequence joins TRBV18 and TRBJ2-6, with a tentative D call TRBD1 (6 bases). The CDR3 contains 16 residues. Germline V gene data show CDR1 as KGHSH and CDR2 as LQKENI. Trimming took 4 bases from V and 4 from J, leaving 14 bases between them. As DNA, the CDR3 is TGTGCCAGCTCACGGAGTACAGGGACAGGGGCCAACGTCCTGACTTTC. This translates into CASSRSTGTGANVLTF.

The rearrangement uses TRBV6-6 and TRBJ2-2; D perhaps matches TRBD2 (6 bases). This CDR3 region has 16 residues. Trimming left V 6 bases short and J 3 bases short, with 17 bases between. Germline V lookup: CDR1 MNHNY, CDR2 SVGAGI (reference sequence). The CDR3 loop reads CASSPFGGHDTGELFF. The CDR3 DNA follows: TGTGCCAGCAGCCCCTTCGGAGGGCACGACACCGGGGAGCTGTTTTTT.

This sequence joins TRBV13 and TRBJ2-7, with 7 bases fitting TRBD1. The CDR3 loop spans 15 amino acids. The germline V gene encodes CDR1 PRHDT and CDR2 FYEKMQ (reference sequence). V lost 5 bases and J lost 2; bases outside the gene matches: 9. Here the CDR3 DNA reads TGTGCCAGCAGCAATGAGACAGGGACCCCCTACGAGCAGTACTTC. Translation gives CASSNETGTPYEQYF.

This clone was observed once. The gene calls are TRBV28 and TRBJ1-1; D gene unclear. V was pared by 3 bases and J by 6 bases, with 11 bases between. The CDR3 is 13 residues long. Germline CDR1 is MDHEN and CDR2 is SYDVKM. The CDR3 DNA reads TGTGCCAGCAGTTTTGTAGGCAGGCCTGAAGCTTTCTTT. Translated: CASSFVGRPEAFF.

This chain connects TRBV29-1 to TRBJ1-2; 9 nucleotides line up with TRBD1. Looked up from germline, CDR1 is SQVTM and CDR2 is ANQGSEA. J lost 3 bases, V lost 3 bases, and 8 bases had no gene match. This CDR3 spans 15 amino acids. CDR3 DNA sequence: TGCAGCGTTGATTGGGGACAGGGAGAGGACTATGGCTACACCTTC. Its protein is CSVDWGQGEDYGYTF.

The rearrangement uses TRBV7-9 and TRBJ1-3; 9 bases align to TRBD1. V was clipped by 3 bases and J by 2 bases; unmatched bases: 2. Germline-derived CDR1 and CDR2 are SEHNR and FQNEAQ (reference sequence). The CDR3 contains 15 residues. The DNA for the CDR3 is TGTGCCAGCAGCTTGAACAGGGGGCCTGGAAACACCATATATTTT. It codes for CASSLNRGPGNTIYF.

This chain joins TRBV9 and TRBJ2-1; D gene uncertain. CDR3 size: 14 residues. Trimming removed 0 bases from V and 3 bases from J, with 7 bases in between. The V gene's germline CDR1 is SGDLS and CDR2 YYNGEE. CDR3 region: CASSVEDNYNEQFF. CDR3 DNA: TGTGCCAGCAGCGTAGAAGACAACTACAATGAGCAGTTCTTC.

V usage is TRBV2 and J usage is TRBJ2-7; D not resolved. With 6 bases removed from V and 0 bases from J, the gap between germline ends came to 3 bases. CDR1 and CDR2 from the germline V gene are SNHLY and FYNNEI. This CDR3 is 11 amino acids long. The CDR3 region has the DNA TGTGCCAGCAGACACTCCTACGAGCAGTACTTC. It yields the protein CASRHSYEQYF.

The chain's CDR3 is CASSSSGTLNYGYTF. As DNA, the CDR3 is TGTGCCAGCAGTTCCTCAGGAACGCTTAACTATGGCTACACCTTC. The chain couples TRBV27 to TRBJ1-2, with unresolved D. This CDR3 region has 15 residues. V was shortened by 4 bases and J by 1 base, with 13 bases between the two germline ends. CDR1 is MNHEY, CDR2 SMNVEV, per germline (reference sequence).

The rearrangement joins TRBV19 to TRBJ2-2, with D perhaps TRBD2 (7 bases). This CDR3 has 16 residues. V gave up 2 bases and J gave up 4 bases, with 14 bases separating them. Germline CDR1 and CDR2: LNHDA and SQIVND (reference sequence). CDR3 DNA: TGTGCCAGTAGTATAAGGGGGGGCCAGGCCACCGGGGAGCTGTTTTTT. Residues: CASSIRGGQATGELFF.

The chain recombines TRBV29-1 with TRBJ1-2, with 7 bases fitting TRBD1. Germline V gene data show CDR1 as SQVTM and CDR2 as ANQGSEA. Losses at the gene ends were 3 bases for V and 1 base for J; bases not matched to a gene: 5. The CDR3 sequence is 14 residues long. In DNA, the CDR3 is TGCAGCGTTGAGGGGGACAGCGATAACTATGGCTACACCTTC. It specifies CSVEGDSDNYGYTF.

This chain connects TRBV10-1 to TRBJ2-1, with TRBD1 matching over 7 bases. Per the germline V gene, CDR1 is WNHNN and CDR2 is SYGVQD (reference sequence). CDR3 length: 14 amino acids. V lost 4 bases and J lost 4; bases outside the gene matches: 4. DNA of the CDR3: TGCGCCAGCAGTGGAGGGGGCCCTTACAATGAGCAGTTCTTC. Amino acids: CASSGGGPYNEQFF.

The genes are TRBV14 and TRBJ1-3, with D possibly matching TRBD1 (5 bases). The CDR3 spans 18 residues. V lost 2 bases and J lost 0, with 17 bases in between. Germline CDR1 and CDR2: SGHDN and FVKESK. CDR3 sequence reads: CASSQLGRERLSGNTIYF. CDR3 nucleotides: TGTGCCAGCAGCCAATTGGGCAGGGAACGCCTCTCTGGAAACACCATATATTTT.

This rearrangement joins TRBV4-2 to TRBJ2-7; 7 nucleotides match TRBD2. This CDR3 contains 14 residues. CDR1 is LGHNA, CDR2 YNFKEQ, per germline. After removal of 0 bases from V and 3 bases from J, the junction contained 2 bases not matched to a gene. CDR3 region: CASSQDGGSYEQYF. The DNA of the CDR3 is TGTGCCAGCAGCCAAGATGGCGGGAGCTACGAGCAGTACTTC.